These T cell receptor beta chains were read from a single sample in a study of cytomegalovirus exposure and HLA in healthy donors. The protocol was immunoSEQ multiplex PCR, while the TCRdb copy is restricted to in-frame clones and leaves out a portion. The repertoire holds 150,000 to 200,000 clones, with 87% as singletons. Material for sequencing was PBMCs. These receptors were collected from a girl less than two years old in good health and CMV-seronegative. Both conserved end residues are trimmed from each CDR3. Fields, in order: V gene, J gene, D gene, CDR3 protein. The D gene is left open where the match is weak.

TRBV30	TRBJ1-1	.	AWQGLRTEAF
TRBV2	TRBJ2-5	TRBD1	ASRNRGKETQY
TRBV18	TRBJ2-1	TRBD1	ASSPRAGGSYNEQF
TRBV5-1	TRBJ2-7	.	ASSFQGWEQY
TRBV4-3	TRBJ2-7	TRBD2	ASSQLGLAGTSYEQY
TRBV7-9	TRBJ2-7	TRBD1	ASSSDRESEQY
TRBV7-6	TRBJ2-1	TRBD2	ASSQSSGPSYNEQF
TRBV7-8	TRBJ2-7	TRBD1	ASHRGQGSYEQY
TRBV19	TRBJ1-2	TRBD1	ASSSGTVTYYGYT
TRBV18	TRBJ2-7	.	ASSDSAYEQY
TRBV27	TRBJ2-2	.	ASSFGLPGDTGELF
TRBV9	TRBJ2-1	TRBD2	ASSATSGTAHEQF
TRBV5-6	TRBJ1-2	.	ASTPAEYRVSGYT
TRBV27	TRBJ1-2	.	ASSSHQAYYGYT
TRBV9	TRBJ2-1	TRBD2	ASSRTSGLSSYNEQF
TRBV11-3	TRBJ2-1	.	ARSGRGGGSYNEQF
TRBV30	TRBJ2-7	.	AWSVMSAYEQY
TRBV30	TRBJ1-2	TRBD1	ACNQRQGSNYGYT
TRBV7-9	TRBJ1-1	.	ASSLIQTEAF
TRBV6-5	TRBJ2-1	TRBD2	ASSQLAGGVNEQF
TRBV2	TRBJ1-2	.	ASSGEALAGGYT
TRBV10-3	TRBJ2-3	TRBD2	AIRRKSGRSDTQY